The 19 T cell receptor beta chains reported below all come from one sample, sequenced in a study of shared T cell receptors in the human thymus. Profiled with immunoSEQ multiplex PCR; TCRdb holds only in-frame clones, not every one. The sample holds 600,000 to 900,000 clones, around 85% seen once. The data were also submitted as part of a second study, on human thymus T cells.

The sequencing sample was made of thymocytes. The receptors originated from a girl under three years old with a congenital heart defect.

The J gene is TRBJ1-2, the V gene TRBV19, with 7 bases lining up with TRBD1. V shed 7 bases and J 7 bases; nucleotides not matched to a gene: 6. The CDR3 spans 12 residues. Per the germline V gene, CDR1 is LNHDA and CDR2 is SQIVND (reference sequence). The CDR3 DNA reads TGTGCCAGTACTTTACACAGGGGTGGCTACACCTTC. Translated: CASTLHRGGYTF.

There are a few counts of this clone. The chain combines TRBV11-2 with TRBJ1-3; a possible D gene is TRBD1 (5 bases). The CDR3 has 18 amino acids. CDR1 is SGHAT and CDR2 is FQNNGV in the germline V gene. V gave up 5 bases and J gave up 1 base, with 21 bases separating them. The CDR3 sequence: CASSPPWSGEGSGNTIYF. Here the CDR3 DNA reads TGTGCCAGCAGCCCGCCGTGGTCCGGGGAGGGGTCTGGAAACACCATATATTTT. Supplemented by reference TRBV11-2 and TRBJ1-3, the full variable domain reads EAGVAQSPRYKIIEKRQSVAFWCNPISGHATLYWYQQILGQGPKLLIQFQNNGVVDDSQLPKDRFSAERLKGVDSTLKIQPAKLEDSAVYLCASSPPWSGEGSGNTIYFGEGSWLTVV.

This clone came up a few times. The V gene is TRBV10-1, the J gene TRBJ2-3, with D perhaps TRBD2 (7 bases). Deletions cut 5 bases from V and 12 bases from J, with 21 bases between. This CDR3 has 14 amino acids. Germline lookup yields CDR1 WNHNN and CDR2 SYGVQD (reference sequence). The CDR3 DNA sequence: TGCGCCAGCAGTTCGGCGGGGGCCGCGAGAGTACAGTATTTT. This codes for CASSSAGAARVQYF.

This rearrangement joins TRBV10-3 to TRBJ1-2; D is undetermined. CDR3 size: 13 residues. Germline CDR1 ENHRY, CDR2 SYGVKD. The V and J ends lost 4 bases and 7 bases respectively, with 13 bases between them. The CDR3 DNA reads TGTGCCATCAGTGCCGACGGTAGCGGTGGCTACACCTTC. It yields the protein CAISADGSGGYTF.

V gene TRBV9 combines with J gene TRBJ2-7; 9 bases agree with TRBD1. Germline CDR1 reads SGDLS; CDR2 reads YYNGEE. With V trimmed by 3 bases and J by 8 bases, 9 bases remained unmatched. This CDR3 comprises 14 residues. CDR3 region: CASSAPGQGSQQYF. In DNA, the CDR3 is TGTGCCAGCAGCGCCCCGGGACAGGGTAGTCAGCAGTACTTC. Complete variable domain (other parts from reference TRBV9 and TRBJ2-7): DSGVTQTPKHLITATGQRVTLRCSPRSGDLSVYWYQQSLDQGLQFLIQYYNGEERAKGNILERFSAQQFPDLHSELNLSSLELGDSALYFCASSAPGQGSQQYFGPGTRLTVT.

The CDR3 sequence: CAWSVTGFRSPLHF. The CDR3 DNA is TGTGCCTGGAGTGTTACAGGGTTTCGCTCACCCCTCCACTTT. The V call is TRBV30, the J call TRBJ1-6; D is possibly TRBD1 (6 bases). V gave up 0 bases and J gave up 10 bases, with 13 bases separating them. There are 14 residues in the CDR3. The germline gives CDR1 GTSNPN, CDR2 SVGIG (reference sequence).

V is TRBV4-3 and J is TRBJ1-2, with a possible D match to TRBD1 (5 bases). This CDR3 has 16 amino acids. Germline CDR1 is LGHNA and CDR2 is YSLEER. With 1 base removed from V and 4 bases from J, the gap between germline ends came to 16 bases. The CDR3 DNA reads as TGCGCCAGCAGCCAAGGGCTTCGGTGGGGCCGCTATGGCTACACCTTC. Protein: CASSQGLRWGRYGYTF.

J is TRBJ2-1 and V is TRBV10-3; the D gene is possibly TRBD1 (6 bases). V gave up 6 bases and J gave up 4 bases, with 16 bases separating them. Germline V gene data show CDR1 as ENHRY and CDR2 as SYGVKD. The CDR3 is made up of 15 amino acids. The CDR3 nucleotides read TGTGCCATCAGCGGATTCGGGACACATTACAATGAGCAGTTCTTC. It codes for CAISGFGTHYNEQFF.

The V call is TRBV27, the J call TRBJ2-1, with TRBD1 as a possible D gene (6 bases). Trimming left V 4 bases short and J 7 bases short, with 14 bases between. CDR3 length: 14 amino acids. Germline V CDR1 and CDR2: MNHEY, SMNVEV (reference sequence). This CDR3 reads CASSSRGSWNEQFF. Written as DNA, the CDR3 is TGTGCCAGCAGTTCCAGGGGAAGTTGGAATGAGCAGTTCTTC.

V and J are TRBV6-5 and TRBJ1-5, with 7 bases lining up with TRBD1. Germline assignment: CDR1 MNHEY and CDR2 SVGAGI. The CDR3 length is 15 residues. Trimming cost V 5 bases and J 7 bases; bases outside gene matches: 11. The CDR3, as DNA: TGTGCCAGCAGTCCAAATCTTCGACAGGGACAGCCCCAGCATTTT. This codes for CASSPNLRQGQPQHF.

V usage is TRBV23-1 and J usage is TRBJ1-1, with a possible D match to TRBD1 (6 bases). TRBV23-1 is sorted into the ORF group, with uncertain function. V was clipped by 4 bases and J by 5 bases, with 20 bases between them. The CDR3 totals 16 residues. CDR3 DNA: TGCGCCAGCAGTCGAGCCCAACAGGGCTCAGGGACTGAAGCTTTCTTT. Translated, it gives CASSRAQQGSGTEAFF.

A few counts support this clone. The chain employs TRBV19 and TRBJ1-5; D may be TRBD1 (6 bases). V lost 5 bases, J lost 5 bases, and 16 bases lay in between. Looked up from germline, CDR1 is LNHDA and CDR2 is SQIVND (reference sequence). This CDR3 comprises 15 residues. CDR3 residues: CASSASGQRDQPQHF. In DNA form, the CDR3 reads TGTGCCAGTAGTGCCTCCGGACAGCGTGATCAGCCCCAGCATTTT.

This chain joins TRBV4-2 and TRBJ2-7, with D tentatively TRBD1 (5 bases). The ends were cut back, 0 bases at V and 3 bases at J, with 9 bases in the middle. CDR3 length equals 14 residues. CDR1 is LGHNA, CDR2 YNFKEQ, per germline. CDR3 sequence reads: CASSQDIRGYEQYF. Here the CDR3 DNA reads TGTGCCAGCAGCCAAGATATAAGGGGCTACGAGCAGTACTTC.

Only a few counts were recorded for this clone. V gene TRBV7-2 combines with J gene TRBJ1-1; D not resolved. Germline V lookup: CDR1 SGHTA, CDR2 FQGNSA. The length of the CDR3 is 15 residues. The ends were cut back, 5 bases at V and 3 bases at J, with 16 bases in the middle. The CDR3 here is CASSPPSLADTEAFF. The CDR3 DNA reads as TGTGCCAGCAGCCCACCCTCGTTGGCCGACACTGAAGCTTTCTTT.

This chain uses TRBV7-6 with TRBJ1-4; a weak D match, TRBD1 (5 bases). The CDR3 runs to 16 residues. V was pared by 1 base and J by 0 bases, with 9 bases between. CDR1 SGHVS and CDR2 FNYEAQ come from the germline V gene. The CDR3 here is CASSLGGGSTNEKLFF. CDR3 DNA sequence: TGTGCCAGCAGCTTAGGGGGGGGTTCAACTAATGAAAAACTGTTTTTT.

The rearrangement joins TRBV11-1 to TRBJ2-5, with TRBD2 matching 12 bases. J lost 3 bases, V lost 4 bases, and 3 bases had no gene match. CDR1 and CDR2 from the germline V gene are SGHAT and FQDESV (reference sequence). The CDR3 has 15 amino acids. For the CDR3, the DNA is TGTGCCAGCAGCTACGGACTAGCGGGGAAAGAGACCCAGTACTTC. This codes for CASSYGLAGKETQYF.

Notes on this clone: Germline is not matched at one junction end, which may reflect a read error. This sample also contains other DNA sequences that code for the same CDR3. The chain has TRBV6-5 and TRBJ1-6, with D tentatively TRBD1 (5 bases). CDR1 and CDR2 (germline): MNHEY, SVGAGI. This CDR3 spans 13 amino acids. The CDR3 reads CASRQGRDSPLHF. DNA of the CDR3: TGTGCCAGCAGGCAGGGTAGGGATTCCCCCCTCCACTTT.

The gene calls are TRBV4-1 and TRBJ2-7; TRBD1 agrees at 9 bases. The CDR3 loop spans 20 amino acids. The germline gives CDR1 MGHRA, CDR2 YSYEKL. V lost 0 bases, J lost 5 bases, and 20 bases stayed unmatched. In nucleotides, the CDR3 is TGCGCCAGCAGCCAAGAGGGGGAGAAGTGGGACAGGGATCGTTACAACGAGCAGTACTTC. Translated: CASSQEGEKWDRDRYNEQYF.

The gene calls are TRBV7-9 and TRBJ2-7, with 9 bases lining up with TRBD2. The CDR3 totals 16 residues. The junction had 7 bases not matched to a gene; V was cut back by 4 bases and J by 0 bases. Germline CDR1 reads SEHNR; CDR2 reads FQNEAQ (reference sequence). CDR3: CASSYNLAGISYEQYF. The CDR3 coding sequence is TGTGCCAGCAGCTACAATCTAGCGGGGATCTCCTACGAGCAGTACTTC.